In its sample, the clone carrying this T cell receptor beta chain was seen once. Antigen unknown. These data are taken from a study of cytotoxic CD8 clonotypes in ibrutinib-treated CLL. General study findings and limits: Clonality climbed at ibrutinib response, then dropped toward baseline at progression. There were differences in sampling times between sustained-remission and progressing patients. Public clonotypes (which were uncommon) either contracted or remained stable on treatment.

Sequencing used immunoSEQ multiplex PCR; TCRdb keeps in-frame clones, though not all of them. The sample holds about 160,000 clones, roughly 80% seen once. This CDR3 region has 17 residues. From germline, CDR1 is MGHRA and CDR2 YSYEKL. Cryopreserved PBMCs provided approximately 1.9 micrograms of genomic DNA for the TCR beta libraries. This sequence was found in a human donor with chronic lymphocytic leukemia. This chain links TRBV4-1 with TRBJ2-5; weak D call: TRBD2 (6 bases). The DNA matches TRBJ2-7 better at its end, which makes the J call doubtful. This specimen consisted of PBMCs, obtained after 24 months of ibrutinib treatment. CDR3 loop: CASSQDLGGEVSYEQYF. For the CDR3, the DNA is TGCGCCAGCAGCCAAGATCTGGGCGGGGAAGTTTCCTACGAGCAGTACTTC.